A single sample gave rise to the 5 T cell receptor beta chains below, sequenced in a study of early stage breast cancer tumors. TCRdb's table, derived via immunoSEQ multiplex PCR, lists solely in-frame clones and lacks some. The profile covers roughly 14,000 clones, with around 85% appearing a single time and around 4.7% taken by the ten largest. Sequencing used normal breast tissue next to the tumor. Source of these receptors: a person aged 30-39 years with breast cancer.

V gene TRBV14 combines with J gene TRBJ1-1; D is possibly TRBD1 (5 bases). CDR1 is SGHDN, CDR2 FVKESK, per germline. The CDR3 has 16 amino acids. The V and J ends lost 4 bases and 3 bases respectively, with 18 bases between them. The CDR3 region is CASSRQDIRGDTEAFF. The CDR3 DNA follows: TGTGCCAGCAGCCGCCAGGACATACGAGGCGACACTGAAGCTTTCTTT.

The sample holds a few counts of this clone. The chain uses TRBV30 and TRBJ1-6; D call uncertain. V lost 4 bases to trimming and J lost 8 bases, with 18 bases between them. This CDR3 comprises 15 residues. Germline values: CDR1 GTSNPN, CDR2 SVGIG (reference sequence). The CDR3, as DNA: TGTGCCTGGACCGTACCTGGCCGGACGTATTCACCCCTCCACTTT. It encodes CAWTVPGRTYSPLHF.

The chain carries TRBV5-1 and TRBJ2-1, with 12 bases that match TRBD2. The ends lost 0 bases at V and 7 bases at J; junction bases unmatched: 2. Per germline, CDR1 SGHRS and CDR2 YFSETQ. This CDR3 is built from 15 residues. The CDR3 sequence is CASSLGLAGVNEQFF. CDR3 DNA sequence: TGCGCCAGCAGCTTGGGACTAGCGGGAGTGAATGAGCAGTTCTTC.

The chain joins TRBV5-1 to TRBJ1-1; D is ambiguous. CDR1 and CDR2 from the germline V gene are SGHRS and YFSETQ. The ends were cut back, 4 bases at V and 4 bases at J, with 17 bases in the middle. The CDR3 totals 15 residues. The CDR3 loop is CASSPQIQVPTEAFF. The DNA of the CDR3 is TGCGCCAGCAGCCCCCAGATTCAGGTCCCCACTGAAGCTTTCTTT. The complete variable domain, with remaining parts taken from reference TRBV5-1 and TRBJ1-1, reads KAGVTQTPRYLIKTRGQQVTLSCSPISGHRSVSWYQQTPGQGLQFLFEYFSETQRNKGNFPGRFSGRQFSNSRSEMNVSTLELGDSALYLCASSPQIQVPTEAFFGQGTRLTVV.

The CDR3 DNA is TGTGCCAGCAGTGTGCGGCAGGGCTCTGGAAACACCATATATTTT. It translates to CASSVRQGSGNTIYF. This chain uses TRBV2 with TRBJ1-3; D is perhaps TRBD1 (5 bases). Germline CDR1 is SNHLY and CDR2 is FYNNEI. The CDR3 consists of 15 residues. V lost 4 bases and J 0 bases, leaving 10 bases between the germline ends.